The 21 T cell receptor beta chains reported below all come from one sample, sequenced in a study of cytomegalovirus exposure and HLA in healthy donors (dated by TCRdb to the late 2010s). Libraries were constructed by the immunoSEQ multiplex PCR assay. Held by TCRdb, this immuneACCESS table contains in-frame sequences only and omits some clones. Under half of the omission traces to an unresolved V gene where checked; the cause of the rest is unknown. In all, the sample holds 300,000 to 450,000 clones, and roughly 88% of those were seen once. The top ten clones comprise roughly 0.8% of the sample. Sequencing was carried out using PBMCs. These receptors were collected from a woman younger than 30 in good health and CMV-seronegative.

The gene calls are TRBV5-1 and TRBJ2-2; 9 nucleotides agree with TRBD2. J was trimmed by 4 bases and V by 6 bases; bases with no gene match: 7. Per the germline V gene, CDR1 is SGHRS and CDR2 is YFSETQ. The CDR3 is made up of 15 amino acids. CDR3 coding DNA: TGCGCCAGCACGCCGGGACTAGCTCGCACCGGGGAGCTGTTTTTT. This translates into CASTPGLARTGELFF.

The V and J genes are TRBV11-2 and TRBJ2-1; TRBD2 aligns across 11 bases. This CDR3 spans 12 amino acids. Germline values: CDR1 SGHAT, CDR2 FQNNGV. V lost 8 bases to trimming and J lost 10 bases; unmatched junction nucleotides: 4. CDR3 sequence reads: CASAGTSGEQFF. The CDR3 nucleotides are TGTGCCAGCGCCGGGACTAGCGGCGAGCAGTTCTTC.

This rearrangement joins TRBV6-5 to TRBJ1-2, with TRBD1 matching over 7 bases. The CDR3 is made up of 12 amino acids. Losses at the gene ends were 11 bases for V and 4 bases for J; bases not matched to a gene: 7. Germline-derived CDR1 and CDR2 are MNHEY and SVGAGI. The CDR3 is CASGQTPYGYTF. In DNA form, the CDR3 reads TGTGCCTCGGGACAGACCCCCTATGGCTACACCTTC.

The V and J genes are TRBV6-5 and TRBJ1-5; TRBD1 aligns across 8 bases. The V gene's germline CDR1 is MNHEY and CDR2 SVGAGI. This CDR3 has 15 residues. V was clipped by 4 bases and J by 5 bases; unmatched bases: 7. This CDR3 is CASSSGTGGYQPQHF. Written as DNA, the CDR3 is TGTGCCAGCAGTTCGGGGACAGGAGGGTATCAGCCCCAGCATTTT.

The genes are TRBV30 and TRBJ2-3; 11 positions agree with TRBD2. CDR1 is GTSNPN and CDR2 is SVGIG in the germline V gene (reference sequence). The CDR3 loop spans 17 amino acids. The V gene end was trimmed by 0 bases and the J gene end by 4 bases; junction bases not matched to a gene: 9. CDR3 DNA: TGTGCCTGGAGTGTAGCTCGGACTAGCGGGTGGGCAGATACGCAGTATTTT. It specifies CAWSVARTSGWADTQYF. The entire variable domain, with the rest obtained from reference TRBV30 and TRBJ2-3, is as follows: SQTIHQWPATLVQPVGSPLSLECTVEGTSNPNLYWYRQAAGRGLQLLFYSVGIGQISSEVPQNLSASRPQDRQFILSSKKLLLSDSGFYLCAWSVARTSGWADTQYFGPGTRLTVL.

The chain combines TRBV11-2 with TRBJ1-4; a possible D gene is TRBD1 (6 bases). The germline V and J ends were trimmed by 4 bases and 6 bases, with 15 bases remaining between them. Germline CDR1 SGHAT, CDR2 FQNNGV. The CDR3 loop spans 15 amino acids. CDR3 sequence reads: CASSSLQGMYEKLFF. CDR3 nucleotide sequence: TGTGCCAGCAGCTCACTACAGGGAATGTATGAAAAACTGTTTTTT. The entire variable domain, with the rest obtained from reference TRBV11-2 and TRBJ1-4, is as follows: EAGVAQSPRYKIIEKRQSVAFWCNPISGHATLYWYQQILGQGPKLLIQFQNNGVVDDSQLPKDRFSAERLKGVDSTLKIQPAKLEDSAVYLCASSSLQGMYEKLFFGSGTQLSVL.

The chain carries TRBV29-1 and TRBJ2-1; 10 bases fit TRBD2. V gave up 4 bases and J gave up 0 bases; unmatched junction bases: 9. The CDR3 totals 17 residues. Germline values: CDR1 SQVTM, CDR2 ANQGSEA. CDR3 region: CSVVVSGRISSYNEQFF. For the CDR3, the DNA is TGCAGCGTTGTTGTTAGCGGGAGGATCAGCTCCTACAATGAGCAGTTCTTC.

The chain has TRBV28 and TRBJ1-5, with 7 bases identical to TRBD1. The J segment lost 7 bases and the V segment lost 4 bases, leaving 13 bases of the junction unmatched. The CDR3 contains 16 residues. From germline, CDR1 is MDHEN and CDR2 SYDVKM. Here the CDR3 reads CASSSSKGALGQPQHF. The CDR3 region has the DNA TGTGCCAGCAGTTCCTCTAAGGGGGCGCTAGGGCAGCCCCAGCATTTT. The variable domain in full, completed from reference TRBV28 and TRBJ1-5, reads DVKVTQSSRYLVKRTGEKVFLECVQDMDHENMFWYRQDPGLGLRLIYFSYDVKMKEKGDIPEGYSVSREKKERFSLILESASTNQTSMYLCASSSSKGALGQPQHFGDGTRLSIL.

CDR3 protein: CASSPHDRGLWKDQPQHF. The DNA of the CDR3 is TGTGCCAGCAGTCCCCATGATCGGGGTTTATGGAAGGATCAGCCCCAGCATTTT. The gene calls are TRBV28 and TRBJ1-5, with no clear D. The CDR3 runs to 18 residues. CDR1 is MDHEN, CDR2 SYDVKM, per germline. V lost 5 bases, J lost 5 bases, and 25 bases lay in between.

The chain joins TRBV15 to TRBJ1-5; a weak D match, TRBD1 (5 bases). The CDR3 has 15 residues. From germline, CDR1 is LNHNV and CDR2 YYDKDF (reference sequence). Trimming stripped 0 bases from V and 7 bases from J, with 13 bases between. CDR3 region: CATSRDPGGGQPQHF. The CDR3 bases are TGTGCCACCAGCAGAGATCCCGGGGGAGGGCAGCCCCAGCATTTT.

The chain recombines TRBV28 with TRBJ1-2; 10 bases align to TRBD1. The CDR3 runs 14 residues. V gave up 5 bases and J gave up 8 bases; unmatched junction bases: 8. The germline V gene has CDR1 MDHEN and CDR2 SYDVKM. The CDR3 spells CASSLRQGARGYTF. CDR3 in DNA: TGTGCCAGCAGTCTAAGACAGGGGGCGCGAGGCTACACCTTC.

The CDR3 nucleotides are TGCGCCAGCTTCGGAGGGGCAGCGAACACTGAAGCTTTCTTT. Its translation is CASFGGAANTEAFF. The V and J genes are TRBV5-1 and TRBJ1-1; tentative D call: TRBD1 (5 bases). This CDR3 region has 14 residues. The V gene's germline CDR1 is SGHRS and CDR2 YFSETQ. V was trimmed by 7 bases and J by 1 base, leaving 14 bases between them.

The gene calls are TRBV2 and TRBJ2-2; perhaps TRBD2 as D (6 bases). CDR1 and CDR2 (germline): SNHLY, FYNNEI. This CDR3 has 16 residues. V lost 4 bases and J 5 bases, leaving 17 bases between the germline ends. The CDR3 nucleotides are TGTGCCAGCAGTGTTATTGGAGGGCCGGATACCGGGGAGCTGTTTTTT. Translating it yields CASSVIGGPDTGELFF.

This clone was detected once. V usage is TRBV28 and J usage is TRBJ1-1; TRBD1 might be the D (6 bases). From germline, CDR1 is MDHEN and CDR2 SYDVKM. V lost 5 bases and J lost 8, with 9 bases in between. The CDR3 length is 11 residues. CDR3 protein: CASSPDREAFF. The CDR3 nucleotides read TGTGCCAGCAGTCCCGACAGGGAAGCTTTCTTT.

The chain couples TRBV6-1 to TRBJ2-5; TRBD1 agrees at 10 bases. The CDR3 is 15 residues long. Germline V lookup: CDR1 MNHNS, CDR2 SASEGT. The CDR3 loop reads CPNTEATGGSETQYF. CDR3 in DNA: TGTCCCAACACTGAGGCGACAGGGGGCTCGGAGACCCAGTACTTC.

This clone has only one observation. CDR3 region: CASSEEGLAEPYNEQFF. The CDR3 nucleotides read TGTGCCAGCAGTGAAGAGGGACTAGCGGAACCCTACAATGAGCAGTTCTTC. This chain joins TRBV2 and TRBJ2-1; 11 nucleotides line up with TRBD2. This CDR3 contains 17 residues. The germline gives CDR1 SNHLY, CDR2 FYNNEI. With V trimmed by 1 base and J by 2 bases, 4 bases remained unmatched. Looking up the rest from reference TRBV2 and TRBJ2-1 gives the full variable domain: EPEVTQTPSHQVTQMGQEVILRCVPISNHLYFYWYRQILGQKVEFLVSFYNNEISEKSEIFDDQFSVERPDGSNFTLKIRSTKLEDSAMYFCASSEEGLAEPYNEQFFGPGTRLTVL.

This clone appeared once. This rearrangement joins TRBV19 to TRBJ2-7; 8 bases are a match to TRBD2. Unmatched junction bases numbered 11, after V lost 7 bases and J lost 9 bases. Germline V lookup: CDR1 LNHDA, CDR2 SQIVND (reference sequence). The CDR3 is 13 residues long. CDR3 sequence: CASKPGSGSVQYF. In DNA, the CDR3 is TGTGCCAGTAAACCAGGGAGCGGGAGCGTGCAGTACTTC.

V is TRBV27 and J is TRBJ1-2, with TRBD1 matching over 10 bases. The CDR3 runs 14 residues. Trimming took 6 bases from V and 8 from J; bases not matched to a gene: 9. Germline V gene sequence: CDR1 MNHEY, CDR2 SMNVEV (reference sequence). In DNA form, the CDR3 reads TGTGCCAGCAGCCCCGACAGGGGGCCCGGGGGCTACACCTTC. Protein sequence: CASSPDRGPGGYTF.

The chain links TRBV28 to TRBJ2-1, with 12 bases fitting TRBD1. V lost 4 bases, J lost 8 bases, and 12 bases stayed unmatched. Germline V gene lookup returns CDR1 MDHEN and CDR2 SYDVKM. The CDR3 is made up of 17 amino acids. The CDR3, as DNA: TGTGCCAGCAGTTCTTACCCGGGACAGGGGGCGTTCGATGAGCAGTTCTTC. Translation: CASSSYPGQGAFDEQFF.

The chain recombines TRBV10-2 with TRBJ1-1; 11 bases are shared with TRBD1. This CDR3 has 14 residues. Losses at the gene ends were 4 bases for V and 3 bases for J; bases not matched to a gene: 1. Per the germline V gene, CDR1 is WSHSY and CDR2 is SAAADI. This chain's CDR3 is CASSGTGGYTEAFF. DNA of the CDR3: TGCGCCAGCAGTGGGACAGGGGGCTACACTGAAGCTTTCTTT.

Only one count was recorded for this clone. The rearrangement links TRBV7-9 to TRBJ2-5; 9 bases match TRBD1. Germline V gene data show CDR1 as SEHNR and CDR2 as FQNEAQ (reference sequence). This CDR3 spans 15 amino acids. The ends lost 5 bases at V and 5 bases at J; junction bases unmatched: 9. The CDR3 nucleotides read TGTGCCAGCAGCCCGACAGGGGGATTAGTGGAGACCCAGTACTTC. This codes for CASSPTGGLVETQYF. Full variable domain (remainder filled in from reference TRBV7-9 and TRBJ2-5): DTGVSQNPRHKITKRGQNVTFRCDPISEHNRLYWYRQTLGQGPEFLTYFQNEAQLEKSRLLSDRFSAERPKGSFSTLEIQRTEQGDSAMYLCASSPTGGLVETQYFGPGTRLLVL.